The 18 T cell receptor beta chains given below trace back to one sample, sequenced in a study of T-cell memory formation after mild COVID-19. TCRdb redid the calling of the 5' RACE reads with MiXCR, one entry per CDR3 protein. The repertoire has some 320,000 distinct CDR3 sequences, around 15% of them found once; the top ten carry around 20%. Material for sequencing was PBMCs or a T cell subset sorted from them (not recorded which). These receptors all come from a man younger than 35 who had mild COVID-19 (a few samples of this study predate the infection). Cell type and time point are not known.

This clonotype turned up a few times. The chain joins TRBV20-1 to TRBJ1-6, with 9 bases fitting TRBD1. From germline, CDR1 is DFQATT and CDR2 SNEGSKA (reference sequence). The CDR3 is 14 amino acids. Germline trimming cut 6 bases from V and 10 bases from J; bases unmatched to any gene: 10. The CDR3 here is CSAARGQGPSPLHF. The CDR3 nucleotides are TGCAGTGCGGCGCGGGGACAGGGCCCGTCACCCCTCCACTTT.

The chain uses TRBV12-3 or TRBV12-4 and TRBJ1-1; 9 nucleotides align to TRBD1. J gave up 0 bases and V 6 bases, and 26 bases lay outside the gene matches. The CDR3 has 22 amino acids. CDR3 DNA: TGTGCCAGCAGCCTTTCGGAAACCGCTGTCCGGACAGGGGTTAGTATGAACACTGAAGCTTTCTTT. As protein: CASSLSETAVRTGVSMNTEAFF.

This clonotype has more than one count but fewer than ten. The genes are TRBV20-1 and TRBJ2-7; the match to TRBD1 covers 7 bases. The V gene end was trimmed by 4 bases and the J gene end by 4 bases; junction bases not matched to a gene: 25. The CDR3 has 19 residues. Per germline, CDR1 DFQATT and CDR2 SNEGSKA (reference sequence). This CDR3 is CSAITRLTGKQGKRYEQYV. The DNA of the CDR3 is TGCAGTGCTATAACGCGCCTGACAGGGAAACAGGGAAAGCGTTACGAGCAGTACGTC.

This rearrangement joins TRBV14 to TRBJ1-4; no firm D call. Per the germline V gene, CDR1 is SGHDN and CDR2 is FVKESK. The length of the CDR3 is 13 residues. V was pared by 0 bases and J by 14 bases, with 13 bases between. CDR3 DNA sequence: TGTGCCAGCAGCCAAGAATCACCCCGGGTTCTGTTTTTT. It is translated as CASSQESPRVLFF. Drawing the rest from reference TRBV14 and TRBJ1-4, the complete variable domain is EAGVTQFPSHSVIEKGQTVTLRCDPISGHDNLYWYRRVMGKEIKFLLHFVKESKQDESGMPNNRFLAERTGGTYSTLKVQPAELEDSGVYFCASSQESPRVLFFGSGTQLSVL.

This clonotype was recorded at least ten times. The gene calls are TRBV29-1 and TRBJ2-2; TRBD1 might be the D (6 bases). Deletions cut 4 bases from V and 3 bases from J, with 12 bases between. Germline CDR1 SQVTM, CDR2 ANQGSEA. The CDR3 spans 14 residues. CDR3 bases: TGCAGCGTTGTTGACAGGTTACACACCGGGGAGCTGTTTTTT. It specifies CSVVDRLHTGELFF.

The chain couples TRBV5-1 to TRBJ1-4; D might be TRBD1 (6 bases). Trimming stripped 4 bases from V and 5 bases from J, with 12 bases between. The CDR3 has 14 residues. The V gene's germline CDR1 is SGHRS and CDR2 YFSETQ. The CDR3: CASSADRTNEKLFF. CDR3 DNA: TGCGCCAGCAGCGCCGACAGGACGAATGAAAAACTGTTTTTT.

This chain uses TRBV18 with TRBJ2-2; tentatively, D is TRBD1 (5 bases). CDR3 length equals 15 residues. The germline V gene encodes CDR1 KGHSH and CDR2 LQKENI. Trimming pared 2 bases from V and 0 bases from J, leaving 7 bases between. In nucleotides, the CDR3 is TGTGCCAGCTCACCAGTGACAGCGAACACCGGGGAGCTGTTTTTT. Translating gives CASSPVTANTGELFF. Full variable domain (remainder filled in from reference TRBV18 and TRBJ2-2): NAGVMQNPRHLVRRRGQEARLRCSPMKGHSHVYWYRQLPEEGLKFMVYLQKENIIDESGMPKERFSAEFPKEGPSILRIQQVVRGDSAAYFCASSPVTANTGELFFGEGSRLTVL.

This chain uses TRBV7-9 with TRBJ2-2; TRBD1 matches 8 bases. Trimming at V came to 4 bases and at J to 4 bases, leaving 23 bases not matched to a gene. Germline loops: CDR1 SEHNR, CDR2 FQNEAQ (reference sequence). This CDR3 is 21 amino acids long. Here the CDR3 reads CASSSRMHDSTGEVITGELFF. CDR3 nucleotides: TGTGCCAGCAGCTCACGGATGCATGATTCGACAGGGGAAGTTATCACCGGGGAGCTGTTTTTT. Full variable domain (outside the CDR3, taken from reference TRBV7-9 and TRBJ2-2): DTGVSQNPRHKITKRGQNVTFRCDPISEHNRLYWYRQTLGQGPEFLTYFQNEAQLEKSRLLSDRFSAERPKGSFSTLEIQRTEQGDSAMYLCASSSRMHDSTGEVITGELFFGEGSRLTVL.

This clonotype was observed a handful of times. The rearrangement joins TRBV20-1 to TRBJ1-2, with D possibly matching TRBD1 (5 bases). Trimming left V 5 bases short and J 4 bases short, with 14 bases between. The CDR3 sequence is 13 residues long. Germline V lookup: CDR1 DFQATT, CDR2 SNEGSKA (reference sequence). CDR3 amino acids: CSAGHPGLYGYTF. Written as DNA, the CDR3 is TGCAGTGCTGGCCACCCGGGACTCTATGGCTACACCTTC.

The J gene is TRBJ2-2, the V gene TRBV12-3 or TRBV12-4; no firm D call. The CDR3 covers 14 residues. V lost 5 bases and J 0 bases, leaving 7 bases between the germline ends. The DNA for the CDR3 is TGTGCCAGCAGTCCGACAACGAACACCGGGGAGCTGTTTTTT. Protein sequence: CASSPTTNTGELFF.

V usage is TRBV11-2 and J usage is TRBJ2-1; D remains ambiguous. Per the germline V gene, CDR1 is SGHAT and CDR2 is FQNNGV. V dropped 1 base and J dropped 7 bases, with 8 bases sitting between them. This CDR3 contains 13 residues. CDR3 nucleotide sequence: TGTGCCAGCAGCTTAGGGGTTGTTAATGAGCAGTTCTTC. The encoded protein is CASSLGVVNEQFF.

V is TRBV11-2 and J is TRBJ2-3; D gene uncertain. V gave up 1 base and J gave up 1 base, with 9 bases separating them. This CDR3 contains 15 residues. The germline CDR1 and CDR2 sequences are SGHAT and FQNNGV. CDR3 sequence reads: CASSLAEAGTDTQYF. The CDR3 DNA follows: TGTGCCAGCAGCTTAGCAGAGGCGGGCACAGATACGCAGTATTTT.

This clonotype has a count of ten or more. The V gene is TRBV7-2, the J gene TRBJ1-2, with 7 bases fitting TRBD1. This CDR3 is 13 amino acids long. J gave up 6 bases and V 4 bases, and 5 bases lay outside the gene matches. The V gene's germline CDR1 is SGHTA and CDR2 FQGNSA. In DNA form, the CDR3 reads TGTGCCAGCAGCTCGGACAGGCGTAATGGCTACACCTTC. Translated, it gives CASSSDRRNGYTF.

This clonotype was seen at least ten times. The chain uses TRBV12-3 or TRBV12-4 and TRBJ1-2; D not certain. The germline V and J ends were trimmed by 2 bases and 3 bases, with 7 bases remaining between them. This CDR3 contains 13 residues. The CDR3 spells CASSLREYYGYTF. CDR3 DNA sequence: TGTGCCAGCAGTTTAAGGGAGTACTATGGCTACACCTTC.

This clonotype showed up just a few times. The DNA of the CDR3 is TGTGCCAGCAGCAAAGGGGGGAGTTCCTACGAGCAGTACGTC. Translated, it gives CASSKGGSSYEQYV. The chain joins TRBV7-2 to TRBJ2-7; perhaps D is TRBD1 or TRBD2 (6 bases each). CDR1 is SGHTA, CDR2 FQGNSA, per germline. Trimming removed 5 bases from V and 1 base from J, with 12 bases in between. CDR3 length: 14 residues.

In its sample, this clonotype was seen a few times. The V and J genes are TRBV24-1 and TRBJ2-2; TRBD2 is a possible D gene (6 bases). Germline V gene lookup returns CDR1 KGHDR and CDR2 SFDVKD. The CDR3 sequence is 12 residues long. Between the trimmed V and J ends, which lost 12 bases and 6 bases, there was a span of 13 bases. The CDR3 sequence is CASGRDSGELFF. CDR3 coding DNA: TGTGCCTCCGGCCGGGACTCCGGGGAGCTGTTTTTT.

This clonotype showed up just a few times. The rearrangement uses TRBV30 and TRBJ2-1; TRBD2 matches at 7 bases. Germline-derived CDR1 and CDR2 are GTSNPN and SVGIG (reference sequence). The CDR3 runs 12 residues. V was clipped by 2 bases and J by 9 bases; unmatched bases: 4. The CDR3 nucleotides read TGTGCCTGGAGTTGGGGGGGTAGTGAGCAGTTCTTC. Its translation: CAWSWGGSEQFF.

This clonotype was observed a few times. The J gene is TRBJ2-7, the V gene TRBV11-2; D is uncertain. This CDR3 is built from 14 residues. From germline, CDR1 is SGHAT and CDR2 FQNNGV. Trimming shortened V by 4 bases and J by 1 base, and 11 bases separated the two germline ends. The CDR3 is CASSYLDPSYEQYF. As DNA, the CDR3 is TGTGCCAGCAGCTACTTGGACCCATCCTACGAGCAGTACTTC.